This T cell receptor beta chain was recovered during a study of control samples from healthy donors and cancer patients. Only in-frame clones appear in the TCRdb table, and some are missing; sequencing was by immunoSEQ multiplex PCR. This sample carries about 130,000 clones, approximately 92% of them seen once, and the ten largest clones take 2% to 2.5%. The CDR3 covers 13 residues. This chain joins TRBV21-1 and TRBJ1-5. TRBV21-1 is a recognized pseudogene. The sequenced sample consisted of blood. This TCR was sampled from a woman in her fifties or sixties in good health. DNA of the CDR3: TGTGCCAGCATCAAGGAGGAGGGCCAGCCCCAGCATTTT. This translates into CASIKEEGQPQHF.